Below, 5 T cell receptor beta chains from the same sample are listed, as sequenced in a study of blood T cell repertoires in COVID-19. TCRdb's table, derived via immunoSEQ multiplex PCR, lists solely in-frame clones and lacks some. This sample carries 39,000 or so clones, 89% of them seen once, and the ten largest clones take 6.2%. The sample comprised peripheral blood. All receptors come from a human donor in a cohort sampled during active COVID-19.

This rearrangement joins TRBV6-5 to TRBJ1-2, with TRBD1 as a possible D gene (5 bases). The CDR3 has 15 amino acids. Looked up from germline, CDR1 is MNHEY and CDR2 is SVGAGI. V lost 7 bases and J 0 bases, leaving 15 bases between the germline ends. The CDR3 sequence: CASNPWRGANYGYTF. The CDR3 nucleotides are TGTGCCAGCAATCCGTGGAGGGGAGCTAACTATGGCTACACCTTC.

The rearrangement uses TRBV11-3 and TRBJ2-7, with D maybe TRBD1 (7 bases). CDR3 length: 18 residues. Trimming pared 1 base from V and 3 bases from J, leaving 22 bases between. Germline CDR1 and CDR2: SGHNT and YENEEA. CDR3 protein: CASSLADRPKEGGYEQYF. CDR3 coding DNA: TGTGCCAGCAGCTTAGCGGACAGGCCAAAGGAGGGGGGCTACGAGCAGTACTTC.

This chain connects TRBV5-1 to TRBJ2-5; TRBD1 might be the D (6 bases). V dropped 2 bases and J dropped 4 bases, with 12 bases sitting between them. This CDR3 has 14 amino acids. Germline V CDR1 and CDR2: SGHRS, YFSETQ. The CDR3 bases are TGCGCCAGCAGCTTTCTCCAGGGGTCAGAGACCCAGTACTTC. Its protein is CASSFLQGSETQYF.

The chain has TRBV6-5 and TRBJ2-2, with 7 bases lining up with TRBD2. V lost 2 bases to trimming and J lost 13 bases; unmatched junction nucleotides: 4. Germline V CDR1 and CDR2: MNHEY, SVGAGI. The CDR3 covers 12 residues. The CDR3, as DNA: TGTGCCAGCAGTTACGGGGAGGGAGGGCTGTTTTTT. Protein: CASSYGEGGLFF.

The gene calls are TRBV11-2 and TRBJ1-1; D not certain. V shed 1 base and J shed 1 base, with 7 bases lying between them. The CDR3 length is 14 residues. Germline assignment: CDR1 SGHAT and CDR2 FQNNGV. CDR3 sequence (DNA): TGTGCCAGCAGCTTAGCCGGCGGGAACACTGAAGCTTTCTTT. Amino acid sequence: CASSLAGGNTEAFF.